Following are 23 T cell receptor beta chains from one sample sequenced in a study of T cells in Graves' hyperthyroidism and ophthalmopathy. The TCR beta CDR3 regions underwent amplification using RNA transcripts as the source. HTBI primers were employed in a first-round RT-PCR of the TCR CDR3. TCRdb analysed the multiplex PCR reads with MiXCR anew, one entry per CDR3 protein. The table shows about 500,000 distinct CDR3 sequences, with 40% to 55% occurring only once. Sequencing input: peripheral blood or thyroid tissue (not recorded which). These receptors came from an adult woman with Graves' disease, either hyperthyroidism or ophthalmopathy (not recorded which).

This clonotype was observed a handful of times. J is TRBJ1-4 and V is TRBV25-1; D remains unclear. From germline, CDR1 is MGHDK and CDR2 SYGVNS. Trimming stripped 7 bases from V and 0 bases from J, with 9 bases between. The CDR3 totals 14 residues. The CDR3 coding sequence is TGTGCCAGCACTAGGACTGCAACTAATGAAAAACTGTTTTTT. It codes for CASTRTATNEKLFF.

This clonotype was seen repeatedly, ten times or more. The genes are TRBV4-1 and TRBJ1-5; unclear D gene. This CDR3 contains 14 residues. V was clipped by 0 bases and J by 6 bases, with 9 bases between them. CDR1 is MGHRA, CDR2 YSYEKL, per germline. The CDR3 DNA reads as TGCGCCAGCAGCCAAGATGGCAGAAGTCAGCCCCAGCATTTT. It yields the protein CASSQDGRSQPQHF.

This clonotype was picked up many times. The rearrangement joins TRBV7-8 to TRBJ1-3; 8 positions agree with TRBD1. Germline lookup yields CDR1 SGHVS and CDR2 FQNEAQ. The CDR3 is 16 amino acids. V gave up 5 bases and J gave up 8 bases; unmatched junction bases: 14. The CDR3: CASSLDRGVGLDTIYF. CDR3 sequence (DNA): TGTGCCAGCAGCCTCGACAGGGGTGTAGGTTTGGACACCATATATTTT.

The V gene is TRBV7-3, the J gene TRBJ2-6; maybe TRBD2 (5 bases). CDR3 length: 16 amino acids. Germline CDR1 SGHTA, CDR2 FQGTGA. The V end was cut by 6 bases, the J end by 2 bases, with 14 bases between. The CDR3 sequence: CASREDQNTGANVLTF. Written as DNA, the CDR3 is TGTGCCAGCAGGGAGGACCAGAACACTGGGGCCAACGTCCTGACTTTC. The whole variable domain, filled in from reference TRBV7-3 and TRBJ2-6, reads GAGVSQTPSNKVTEKGKYVELRCDPISGHTALYWYRQSLGQGPEFLIYFQGTGAADDSGLPNDRFFAVRPEGSVSTLKIQRTERGDSAVYLCASREDQNTGANVLTFGAGSRLTVL.

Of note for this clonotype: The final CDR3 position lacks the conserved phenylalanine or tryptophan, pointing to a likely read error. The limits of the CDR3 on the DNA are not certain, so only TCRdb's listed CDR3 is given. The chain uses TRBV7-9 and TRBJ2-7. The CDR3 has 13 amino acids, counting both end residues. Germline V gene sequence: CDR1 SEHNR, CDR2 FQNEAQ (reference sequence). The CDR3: CASSLLTTATKYC.

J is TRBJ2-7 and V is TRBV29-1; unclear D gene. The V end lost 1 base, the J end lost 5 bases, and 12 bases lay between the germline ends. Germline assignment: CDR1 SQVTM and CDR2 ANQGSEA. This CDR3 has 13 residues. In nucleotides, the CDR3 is TGCAGCGTTGAAGGGCAGACTGGGGACGAGCAGTACTTC. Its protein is CSVEGQTGDEQYF.

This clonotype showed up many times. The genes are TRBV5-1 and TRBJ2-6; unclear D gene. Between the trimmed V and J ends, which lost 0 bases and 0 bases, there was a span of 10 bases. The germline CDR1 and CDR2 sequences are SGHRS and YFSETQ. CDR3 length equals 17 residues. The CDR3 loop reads CASSLAYSPSGANVLTF. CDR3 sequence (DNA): TGCGCCAGCAGCTTGGCATACAGCCCCTCTGGGGCCAACGTCCTGACTTTC. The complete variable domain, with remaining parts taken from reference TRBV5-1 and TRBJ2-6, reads KAGVTQTPRYLIKTRGQQVTLSCSPISGHRSVSWYQQTPGQGLQFLFEYFSETQRNKGNFPGRFSGRQFSNSRSEMNVSTLELGDSALYLCASSLAYSPSGANVLTFGAGSRLTVL.

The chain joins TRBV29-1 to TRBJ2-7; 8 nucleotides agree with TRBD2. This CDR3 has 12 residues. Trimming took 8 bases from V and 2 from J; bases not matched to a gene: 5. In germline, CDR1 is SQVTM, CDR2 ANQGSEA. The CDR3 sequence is CSLGAGAYEQYF. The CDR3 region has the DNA TGCAGCTTAGGAGCGGGGGCCTACGAGCAGTACTTC.

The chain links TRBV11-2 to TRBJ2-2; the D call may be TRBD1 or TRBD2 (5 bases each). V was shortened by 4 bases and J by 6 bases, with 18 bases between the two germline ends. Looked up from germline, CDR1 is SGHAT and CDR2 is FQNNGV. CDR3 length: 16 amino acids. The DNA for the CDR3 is TGTGCCAGCAGCTCACCCAGGGAGAATGGAGCCGGGGAGCTGTTTTTT. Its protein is CASSSPRENGAGELFF. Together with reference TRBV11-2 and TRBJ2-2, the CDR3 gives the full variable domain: EAGVAQSPRYKIIEKRQSVAFWCNPISGHATLYWYQQILGQGPKLLIQFQNNGVVDDSQLPKDRFSAERLKGVDSTLKIQPAKLEDSAVYLCASSSPRENGAGELFFGEGSRLTVL.

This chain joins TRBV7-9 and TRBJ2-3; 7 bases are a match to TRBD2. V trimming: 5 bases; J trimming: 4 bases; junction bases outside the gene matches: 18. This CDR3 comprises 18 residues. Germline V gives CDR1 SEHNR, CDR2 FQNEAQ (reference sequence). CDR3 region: CASSTPVAGVKVADTQYF. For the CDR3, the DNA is TGTGCCAGCAGCACCCCCGTGGCGGGAGTAAAAGTCGCAGATACGCAGTATTTT.

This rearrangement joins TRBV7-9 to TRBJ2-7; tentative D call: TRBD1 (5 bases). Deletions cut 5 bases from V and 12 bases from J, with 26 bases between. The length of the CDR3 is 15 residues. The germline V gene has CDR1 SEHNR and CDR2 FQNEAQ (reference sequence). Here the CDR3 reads CASSQEGFGAPPRYF. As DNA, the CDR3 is TGTGCCAGCAGCCAAGAAGGTTTTGGGGCCCCCCCCCGGTACTTC.

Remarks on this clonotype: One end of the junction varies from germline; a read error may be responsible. CDR3 sequence reads: CSATRGRKSDF. The CDR3, as DNA: TGCAGTGCTACCAGGGGGAGGAAGAGCGATTTT. This chain uses TRBV20-1 with TRBJ1-4; 7 positions agree with TRBD1. Germline assignment: CDR1 DFQATT and CDR2 SNEGSKA (reference sequence). The CDR3 is 11 amino acids.

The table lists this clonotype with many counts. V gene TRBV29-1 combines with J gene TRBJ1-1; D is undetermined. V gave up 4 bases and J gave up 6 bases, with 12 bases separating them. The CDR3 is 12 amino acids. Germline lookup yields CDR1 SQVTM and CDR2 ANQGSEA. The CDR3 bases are TGCAGCGTTGGGGTCGGGGTTGCTGAAGCTTTCTTT. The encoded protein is CSVGVGVAEAFF.

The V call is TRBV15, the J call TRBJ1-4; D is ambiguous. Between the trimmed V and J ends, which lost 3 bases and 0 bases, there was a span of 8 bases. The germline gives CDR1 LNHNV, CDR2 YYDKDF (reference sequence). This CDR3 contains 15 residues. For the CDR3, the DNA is TGTGCCACCAGCAGTGAGGGAGCAACTAATGAAAAACTGTTTTTT. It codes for CATSSEGATNEKLFF.

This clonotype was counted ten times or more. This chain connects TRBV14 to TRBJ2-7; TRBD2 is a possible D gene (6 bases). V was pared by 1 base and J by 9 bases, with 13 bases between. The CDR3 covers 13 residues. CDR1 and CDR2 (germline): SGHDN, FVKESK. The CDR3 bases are TGTGCCAGCAGCCAAGGGCTGCGGGAATGGCAGTACTTC. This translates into CASSQGLREWQYF.

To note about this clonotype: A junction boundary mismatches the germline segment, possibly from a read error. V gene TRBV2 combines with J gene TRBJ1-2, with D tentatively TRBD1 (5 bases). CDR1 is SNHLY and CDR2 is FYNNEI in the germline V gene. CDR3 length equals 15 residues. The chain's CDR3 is CASILATGTNYGYIF. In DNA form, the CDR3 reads TGTGCCAGCATCCTAGCCACAGGTACTAACTATGGCTACATCTTC.

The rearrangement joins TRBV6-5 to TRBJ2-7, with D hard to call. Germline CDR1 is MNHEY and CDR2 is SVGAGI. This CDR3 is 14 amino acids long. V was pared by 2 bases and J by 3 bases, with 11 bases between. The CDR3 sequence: CASSYGSTSYEQYF. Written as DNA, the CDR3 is TGTGCCAGCAGTTACGGCAGTACGAGCTACGAGCAGTACTTC.

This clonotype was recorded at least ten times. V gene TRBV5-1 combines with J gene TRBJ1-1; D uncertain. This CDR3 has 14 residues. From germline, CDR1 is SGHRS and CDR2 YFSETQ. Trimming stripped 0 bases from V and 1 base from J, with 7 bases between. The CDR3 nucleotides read TGCGCCAGCAGCTTGGTTCCTACGAACACTGAAGCTTTCTTT. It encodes CASSLVPTNTEAFF.

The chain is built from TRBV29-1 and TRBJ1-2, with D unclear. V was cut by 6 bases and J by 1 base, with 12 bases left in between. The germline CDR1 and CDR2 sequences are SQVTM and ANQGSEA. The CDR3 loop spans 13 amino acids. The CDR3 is CSVVERDNYGYTF. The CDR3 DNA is TGCAGCGTCGTGGAGCGGGATAACTATGGCTACACCTTC.

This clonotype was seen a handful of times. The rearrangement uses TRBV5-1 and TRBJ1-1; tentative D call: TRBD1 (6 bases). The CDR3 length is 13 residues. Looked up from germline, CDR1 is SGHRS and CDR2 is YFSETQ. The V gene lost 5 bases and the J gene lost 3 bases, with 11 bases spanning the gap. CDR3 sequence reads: CASRQEGDTEAFF. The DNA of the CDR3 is TGCGCCAGCAGGCAGGAGGGGGACACTGAAGCTTTCTTT.

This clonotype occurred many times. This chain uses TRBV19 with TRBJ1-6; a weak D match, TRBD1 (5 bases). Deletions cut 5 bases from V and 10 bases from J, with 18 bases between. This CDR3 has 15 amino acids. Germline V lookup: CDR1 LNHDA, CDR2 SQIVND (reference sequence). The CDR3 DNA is TGTGCCAGTAGTGTGGACACGGGGCGGAACTCACCCCTCCACTTT. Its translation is CASSVDTGRNSPLHF.

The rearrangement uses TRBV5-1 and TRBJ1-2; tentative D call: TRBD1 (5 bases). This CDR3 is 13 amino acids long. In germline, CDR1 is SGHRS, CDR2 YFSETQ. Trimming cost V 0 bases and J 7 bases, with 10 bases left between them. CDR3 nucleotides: TGCGCCAGCAGCTTGGTAGGGGACCGTGGCTACACCTTC. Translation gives CASSLVGDRGYTF.

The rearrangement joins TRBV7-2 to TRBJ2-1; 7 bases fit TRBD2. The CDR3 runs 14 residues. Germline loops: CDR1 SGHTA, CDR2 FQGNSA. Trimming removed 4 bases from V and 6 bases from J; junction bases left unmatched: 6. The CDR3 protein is CASSSRTGGNEQFF. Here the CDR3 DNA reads TGTGCCAGCAGCTCGAGGACGGGGGGCAATGAGCAGTTCTTC. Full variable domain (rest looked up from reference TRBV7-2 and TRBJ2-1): GAGVSQSPSNKVTEKGKDVELRCDPISGHTALYWYRQSLGQGLEFLIYFQGNSAPDKSGLPSDRFSAERTGGSVSTLTIQRTQQEDSAVYLCASSSRTGGNEQFFGPGTRLTVL.